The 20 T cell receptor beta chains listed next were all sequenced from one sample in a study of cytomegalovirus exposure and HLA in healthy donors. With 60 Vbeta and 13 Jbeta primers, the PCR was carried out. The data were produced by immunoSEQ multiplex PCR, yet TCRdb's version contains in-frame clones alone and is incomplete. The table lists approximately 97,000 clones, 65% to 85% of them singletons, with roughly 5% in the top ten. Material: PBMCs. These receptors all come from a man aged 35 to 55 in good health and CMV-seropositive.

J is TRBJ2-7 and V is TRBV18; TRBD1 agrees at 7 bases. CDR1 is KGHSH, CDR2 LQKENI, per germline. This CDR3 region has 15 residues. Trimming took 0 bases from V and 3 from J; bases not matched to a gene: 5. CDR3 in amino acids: CASSPPGQVDYEQYF. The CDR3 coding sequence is TGTGCCAGCTCACCACCAGGACAGGTAGACTACGAGCAGTACTTC.

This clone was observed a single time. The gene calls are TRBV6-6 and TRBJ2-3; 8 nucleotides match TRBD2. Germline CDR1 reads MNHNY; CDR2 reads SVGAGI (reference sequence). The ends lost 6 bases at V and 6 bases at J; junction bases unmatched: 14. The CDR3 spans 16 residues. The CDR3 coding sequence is TGTGCCAGCAGCGACCCCCAGCGGGAGTGGGGGGATACGCAGTATTTT. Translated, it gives CASSDPQREWGDTQYF.

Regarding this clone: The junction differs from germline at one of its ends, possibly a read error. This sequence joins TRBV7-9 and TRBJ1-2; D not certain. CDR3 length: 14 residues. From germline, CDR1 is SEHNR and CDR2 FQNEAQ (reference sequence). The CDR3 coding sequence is TGTTCCAGCAGCTCGACACCGGTTTCTGAAGGCTACACCTTC. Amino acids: CSSSSTPVSEGYTF.

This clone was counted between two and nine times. The CDR3 region is CATTSLYSYGYTF. The CDR3 bases are TGTGCCACTACGAGCCTTTACAGCTATGGCTACACCTTC. This sequence joins TRBV10-3 and TRBJ1-2, with no clear D. The germline V gene encodes CDR1 ENHRY and CDR2 SYGVKD. V lost 10 bases and J 4 bases, leaving 16 bases between the germline ends. This CDR3 spans 13 amino acids.

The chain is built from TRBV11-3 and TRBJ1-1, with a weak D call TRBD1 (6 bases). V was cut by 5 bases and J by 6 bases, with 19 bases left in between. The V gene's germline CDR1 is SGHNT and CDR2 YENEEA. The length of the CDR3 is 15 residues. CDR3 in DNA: TGTGCCAGCAGCCCGGGGGGGGCAGAGGGTCCTGAAGCTTTCTTT. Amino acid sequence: CASSPGGAEGPEAFF.

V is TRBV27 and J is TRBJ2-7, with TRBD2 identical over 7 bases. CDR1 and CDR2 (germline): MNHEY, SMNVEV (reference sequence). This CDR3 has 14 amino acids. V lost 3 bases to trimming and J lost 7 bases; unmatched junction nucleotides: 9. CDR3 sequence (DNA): TGTGCCAGCAGTTTTCTCACTGGGGAGGGGGAGCAGTACTTC. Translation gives CASSFLTGEGEQYF.

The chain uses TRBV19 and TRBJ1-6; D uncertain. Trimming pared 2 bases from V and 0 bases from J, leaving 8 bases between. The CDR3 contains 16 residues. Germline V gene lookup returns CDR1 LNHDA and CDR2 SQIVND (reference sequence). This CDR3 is CASSITGRSYNSPLHF. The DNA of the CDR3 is TGTGCCAGTAGTATAACGGGTCGCTCCTATAATTCACCCCTCCACTTT.

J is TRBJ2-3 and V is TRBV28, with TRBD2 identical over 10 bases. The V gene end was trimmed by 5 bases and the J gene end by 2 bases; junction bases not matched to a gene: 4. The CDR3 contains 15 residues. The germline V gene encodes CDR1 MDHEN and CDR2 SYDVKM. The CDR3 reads CASSDSGRITDTQYF. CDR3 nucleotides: TGTGCCAGCAGTGATAGCGGGAGGATCACAGATACGCAGTATTTT.

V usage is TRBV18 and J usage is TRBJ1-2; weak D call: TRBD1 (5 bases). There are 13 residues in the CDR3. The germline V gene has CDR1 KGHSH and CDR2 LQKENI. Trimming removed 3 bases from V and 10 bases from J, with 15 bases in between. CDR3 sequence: CASSPVQGGDYTF. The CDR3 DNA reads TGTGCCAGCTCACCGGTCCAGGGAGGGGACTACACCTTC.

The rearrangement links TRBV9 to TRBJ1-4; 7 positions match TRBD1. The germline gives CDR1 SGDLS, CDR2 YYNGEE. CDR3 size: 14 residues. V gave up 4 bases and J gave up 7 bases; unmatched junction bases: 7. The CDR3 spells CASSQGGMGEKLFF. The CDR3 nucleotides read TGTGCCAGCAGCCAGGGGGGTATGGGTGAAAAACTGTTTTTT.

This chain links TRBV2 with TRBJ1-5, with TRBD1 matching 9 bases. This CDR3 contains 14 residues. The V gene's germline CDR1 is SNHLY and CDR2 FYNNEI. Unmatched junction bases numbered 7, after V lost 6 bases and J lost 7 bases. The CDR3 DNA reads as TGTGCCAGCAGGCCCACAGGGGGCAGCCAGCCCCAGCATTTT. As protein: CASRPTGGSQPQHF.

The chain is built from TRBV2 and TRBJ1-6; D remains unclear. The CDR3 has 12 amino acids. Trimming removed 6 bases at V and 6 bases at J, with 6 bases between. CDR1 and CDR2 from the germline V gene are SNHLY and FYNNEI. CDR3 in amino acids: CASRAVNSPLHF. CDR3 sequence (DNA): TGTGCCAGCAGGGCGGTTAATTCACCCCTCCACTTT.

The DNA of the CDR3 is TGTGCCAGCAGTGGGGCTAGCGGGGGCCAAGAGACCCAGTACTTC. It specifies CASSGASGGQETQYF. The chain couples TRBV6-1 to TRBJ2-5, with 10 nucleotides matching TRBD2. Germline V lookup: CDR1 MNHNS, CDR2 SASEGT. V shed 4 bases and J 1 base; nucleotides not matched to a gene: 3. This CDR3 is 15 amino acids long.

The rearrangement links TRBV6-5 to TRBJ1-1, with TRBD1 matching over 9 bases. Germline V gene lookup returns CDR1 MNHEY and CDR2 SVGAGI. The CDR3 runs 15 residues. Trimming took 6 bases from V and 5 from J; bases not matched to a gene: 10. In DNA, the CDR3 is TGTGCCAGCAGCAGAAGACAGGGGGTATCAACTGAAGCTTTCTTT. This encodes CASSRRQGVSTEAFF.

The CDR3 region has the DNA TGTGCCAGCAGGTTAGCGGGACTGAACACCGGGGAGCTGTTTTTT. Translation: CASRLAGLNTGELFF. This chain joins TRBV28 and TRBJ2-2; 8 bases agree with TRBD2. Germline loops: CDR1 MDHEN, CDR2 SYDVKM. The CDR3 runs 15 residues. J gave up 1 base and V 6 bases, and 4 bases lay outside the gene matches.

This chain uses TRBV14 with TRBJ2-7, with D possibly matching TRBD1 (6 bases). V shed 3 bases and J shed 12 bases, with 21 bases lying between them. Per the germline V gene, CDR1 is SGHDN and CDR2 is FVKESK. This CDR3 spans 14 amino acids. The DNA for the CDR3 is TGTGCCAGCAGCCACTCCTCGGGTAGTCAGGGGACGTACTTC. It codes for CASSHSSGSQGTYF.

CDR3 sequence (DNA): TGCAGCGTGGGGGCCGGGACAGGGGGCGTGGGCACAGATACGCAGTATTTT. It encodes CSVGAGTGGVGTDTQYF. The chain is built from TRBV29-1 and TRBJ2-3; TRBD1 matches at 12 bases. Germline CDR1 SQVTM, CDR2 ANQGSEA. V shed 6 bases and J 1 base; nucleotides not matched to a gene: 11. The CDR3 is made up of 17 amino acids.

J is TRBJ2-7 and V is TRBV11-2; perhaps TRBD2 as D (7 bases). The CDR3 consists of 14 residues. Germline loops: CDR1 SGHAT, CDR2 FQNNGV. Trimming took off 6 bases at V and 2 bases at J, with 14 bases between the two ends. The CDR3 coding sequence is TGTGCCAGCAGGCCCGGGGGGCAAACCTACGAGCAGTACTTC. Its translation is CASRPGGQTYEQYF.

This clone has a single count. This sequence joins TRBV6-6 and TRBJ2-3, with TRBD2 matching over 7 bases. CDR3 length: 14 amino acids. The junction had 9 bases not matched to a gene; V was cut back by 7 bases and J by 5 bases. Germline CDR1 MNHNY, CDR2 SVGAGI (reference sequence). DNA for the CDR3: TGTGCCAGCAAGATAGCGGGCCTTTTAGATACGCAGTATTTT. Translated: CASKIAGLLDTQYF.

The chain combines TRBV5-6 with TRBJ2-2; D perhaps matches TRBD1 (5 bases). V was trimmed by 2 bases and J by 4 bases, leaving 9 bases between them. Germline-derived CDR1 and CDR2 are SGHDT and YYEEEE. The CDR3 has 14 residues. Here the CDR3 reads CASSLQAATGELFF. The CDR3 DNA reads TGTGCCAGCAGCTTACAGGCGGCCACCGGGGAGCTGTTTTTT.